The 9 T cell receptor beta chains reported below all come from one sample, sequenced in a study of T cells in Graves' hyperthyroidism and ophthalmopathy. TCR beta CDR3 region amplification was performed from RNA transcripts. In the first-round RT-PCR of the TCR CDR3, the HTBI primer set was used. One entry per CDR3 protein results from TCRdb running MiXCR on the multiplex PCR reads. The sample includes 400,000 to 550,000 distinct CDR3 sequences, around an eighth of them seen just once. Sequencing input: blood. These TCRs come from a woman aged 18-35 years with Graves' hyperthyroidism.

With regard to this clonotype: A junction end diverges from the germline sequence, so it may reflect a read error. The CDR3 region has the DNA TGCGCCAGCAGCTTGGCGACAGGGAACTTTGGCTACACCTTC. Its translation: CASSLATGNFGYTF. This chain uses TRBV5-1 with TRBJ1-2, with 7 bases matching TRBD1. Germline V gene data show CDR1 as SGHRS and CDR2 as YFSETQ. The CDR3 is 14 residues long.

The V call is TRBV5-6, the J call TRBJ2-1; 10 nucleotides align to TRBD2. The ends lost 4 bases at V and 4 bases at J; junction bases unmatched: 11. This CDR3 region has 17 residues. Germline V gives CDR1 SGHDT, CDR2 YYEEEE. CDR3 sequence reads: CASSRHLSGRPYNEQFF. The DNA of the CDR3 is TGTGCCAGCAGCCGACACCTTAGCGGGAGGCCGTACAATGAGCAGTTCTTC.

The table lists this clonotype with many counts. The CDR3 DNA reads TGTGCCACCAGTGATTCTGGGACATTGCAGGAGACCCAGTACTTC. Protein product: CATSDSGTLQETQYF. This rearrangement joins TRBV24-1 to TRBJ2-5, with D tentatively TRBD1 (6 bases). Trimming removed 2 bases from V and 5 bases from J, with 14 bases in between. The CDR3 totals 15 residues. Germline CDR1 KGHDR, CDR2 SFDVKD.

This clonotype has a single count. The rearrangement joins TRBV7-2 to TRBJ2-7; maybe TRBD1 (6 bases). Germline CDR1 and CDR2: SGHTA and FQGNSA. Trimming cost V 0 bases and J 2 bases, with 11 bases left between them. The CDR3 covers 15 residues. CDR3 DNA sequence: TGTGCCAGCAGCTTAGCGGTACAGGGTCCCTACGAGCAGTACTTC. It codes for CASSLAVQGPYEQYF.

The rearrangement links TRBV2 to TRBJ2-5; the D call may be TRBD1 or TRBD2 (5 bases each). Per germline, CDR1 SNHLY and CDR2 FYNNEI. V shed 3 bases and J shed 7 bases, with 12 bases lying between them. The CDR3 runs 13 residues. The CDR3, as DNA: TGTGCCAGCAGTGACGGGACGTACGGGACCCAGTACTTC. This codes for CASSDGTYGTQYF.

This clonotype was observed many times. The rearrangement links TRBV5-1 to TRBJ2-3; a weak D match, TRBD1 (5 bases). Germline assignment: CDR1 SGHRS and CDR2 YFSETQ. The CDR3 is 14 amino acids. V was shortened by 1 base and J by 2 bases, with 8 bases between the two germline ends. The CDR3 nucleotides are TGCGCCAGCAGCTTGACAGGTCACACAGATACGCAGTATTTT. Its protein is CASSLTGHTDTQYF.

Only a few counts were recorded for this clonotype. The rearrangement joins TRBV18 to TRBJ2-2; no clear D gene. This CDR3 comprises 13 residues. Germline CDR1 and CDR2: KGHSH and LQKENI. The V gene lost 8 bases and the J gene lost 4 bases, with 11 bases spanning the gap. The CDR3, as DNA: TGTGCCAGCAAACAGAGTTTCACCGGGGAGCTGTTTTTT. Protein product: CASKQSFTGELFF.

At least ten counts were recorded for this clonotype. This chain joins TRBV20-1 and TRBJ2-3, with D possibly being TRBD2 (6 bases). CDR3 length equals 13 residues. CDR1 and CDR2 (germline): DFQATT, SNEGSKA (reference sequence). V was pared by 5 bases and J by 0 bases, with 9 bases between. The CDR3, as DNA: TGCAGTGCTCGCGGGATCAGCACAGATACGCAGTATTTT. This gives the protein CSARGISTDTQYF.

In this sample, this clonotype turned up many times. This sequence joins TRBV12-3 or TRBV12-4 and TRBJ2-5; D may be TRBD1 or TRBD2 (6 bases each). The CDR3 loop spans 15 amino acids. Trimming took 5 bases from V and 2 from J, leaving 15 bases between them. The CDR3 DNA reads TGTGCCAGCAGTCGCCGAGGAGGGGGACAAGAGACCCAGTACTTC. Protein product: CASSRRGGGQETQYF.